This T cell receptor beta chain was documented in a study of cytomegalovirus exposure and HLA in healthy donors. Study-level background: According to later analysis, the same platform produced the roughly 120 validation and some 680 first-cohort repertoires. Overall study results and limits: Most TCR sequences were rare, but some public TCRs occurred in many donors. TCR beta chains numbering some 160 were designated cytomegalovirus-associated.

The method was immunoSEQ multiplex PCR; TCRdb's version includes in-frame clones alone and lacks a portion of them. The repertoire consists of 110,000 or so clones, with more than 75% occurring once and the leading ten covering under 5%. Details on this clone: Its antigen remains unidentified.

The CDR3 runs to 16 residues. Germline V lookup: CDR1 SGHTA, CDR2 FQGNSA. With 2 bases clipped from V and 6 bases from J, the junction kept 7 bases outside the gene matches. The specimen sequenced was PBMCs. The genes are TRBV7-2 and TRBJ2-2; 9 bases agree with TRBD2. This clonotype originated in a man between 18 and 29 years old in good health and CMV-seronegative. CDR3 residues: CASSLLGLAGPGELFF. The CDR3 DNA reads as TGTGCCAGCAGCTTATTGGGGCTAGCGGGACCCGGGGAGCTGTTTTTT.